The source of this T cell receptor (beta chain) is a study of quantifying T cell responses using KT2 cells. Study-level information: RNA was reverse transcribed with TCR alpha and beta constant-region primers.

An oligo carrying a UMI was ligated to the cDNA 3' end. An equimolar mix of RC1.1 and RC1.2 primed the beta chain across TRBC1 and TRBC2. From the UMI-ligation and nested PCR reads, TCRdb called clonotypes with MiXCR, one entry per CDR3 protein. The sample records approximately 43,000 distinct CDR3 sequences, over 15% being singletons. This clonotype was counted between two and nine times. The CDR3 covers 12 residues. The germline gives CDR1 SEHNR, CDR2 FQNEAQ (reference sequence). The V gene lost 1 base and the J gene lost 4 bases, with 2 bases spanning the gap. The sequence was collected from a human donor. The V call is TRBV7-9, the J call TRBJ1-5; no definite D call. Sequencing was done on a sample of PBMCs spiked with cells of the T cell clone KT2. The CDR3 DNA follows: TGTGCCAGCAGCTTAGAGAATCAGCCCCAGCATTTT. It translates to CASSLENQPQHF.